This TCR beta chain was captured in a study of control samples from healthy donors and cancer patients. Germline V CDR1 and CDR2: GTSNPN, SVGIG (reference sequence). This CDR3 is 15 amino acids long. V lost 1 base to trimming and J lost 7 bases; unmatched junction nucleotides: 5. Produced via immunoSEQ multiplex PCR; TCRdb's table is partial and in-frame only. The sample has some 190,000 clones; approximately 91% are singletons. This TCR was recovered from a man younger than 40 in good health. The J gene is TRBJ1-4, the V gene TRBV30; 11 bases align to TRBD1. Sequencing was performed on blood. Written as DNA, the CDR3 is TGTGCCTGGAGTGGGGGACAGGGGGACTCTGAAAAACTGTTTTTT. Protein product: CAWSGGQGDSEKLFF.